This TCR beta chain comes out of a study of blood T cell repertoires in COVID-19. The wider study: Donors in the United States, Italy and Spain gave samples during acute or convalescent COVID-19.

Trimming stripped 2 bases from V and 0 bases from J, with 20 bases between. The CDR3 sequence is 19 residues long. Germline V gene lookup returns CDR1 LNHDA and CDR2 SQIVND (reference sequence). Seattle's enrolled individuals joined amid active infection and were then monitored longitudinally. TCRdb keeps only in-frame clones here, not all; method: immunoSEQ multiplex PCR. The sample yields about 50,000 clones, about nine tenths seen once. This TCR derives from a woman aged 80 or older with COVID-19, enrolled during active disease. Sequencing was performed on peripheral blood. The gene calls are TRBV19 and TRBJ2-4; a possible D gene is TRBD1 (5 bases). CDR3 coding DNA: TGTGCCAGTAGTATAAGGGGCAGGACCACGAAACTAGCCAAAAACATTCAGTACTTC. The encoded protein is CASSIRGRTTKLAKNIQYF.